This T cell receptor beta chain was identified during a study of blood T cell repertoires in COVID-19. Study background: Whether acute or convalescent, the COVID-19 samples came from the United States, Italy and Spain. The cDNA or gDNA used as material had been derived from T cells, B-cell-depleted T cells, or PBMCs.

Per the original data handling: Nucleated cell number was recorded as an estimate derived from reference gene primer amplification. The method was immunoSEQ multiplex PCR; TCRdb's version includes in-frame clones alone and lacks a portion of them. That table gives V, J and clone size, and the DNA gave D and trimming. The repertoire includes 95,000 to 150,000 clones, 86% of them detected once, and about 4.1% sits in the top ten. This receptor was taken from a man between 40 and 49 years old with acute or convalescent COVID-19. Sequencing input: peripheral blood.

For the CDR3, the DNA is TGCGCCAGCAGCCAGGTACAGGGATTCTCTGGAAACACCATATATTTT. Its protein product is CASSQVQGFSGNTIYF. V usage is TRBV4-1 and J usage is TRBJ1-3; D possibly corresponds to TRBD1 (6 bases). V was pared by 3 bases and J by 0 bases, with 12 bases between. Germline assignment: CDR1 MGHRA and CDR2 YSYEKL. This CDR3 is 16 amino acids long.